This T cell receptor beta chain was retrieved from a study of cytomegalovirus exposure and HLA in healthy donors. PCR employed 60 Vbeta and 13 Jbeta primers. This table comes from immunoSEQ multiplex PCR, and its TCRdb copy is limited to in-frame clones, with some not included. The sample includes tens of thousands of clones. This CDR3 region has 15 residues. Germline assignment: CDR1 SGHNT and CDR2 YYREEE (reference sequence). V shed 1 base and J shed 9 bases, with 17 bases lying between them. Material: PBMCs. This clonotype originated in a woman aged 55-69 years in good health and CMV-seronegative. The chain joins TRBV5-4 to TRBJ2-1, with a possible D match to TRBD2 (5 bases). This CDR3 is CASSLPKVGAVEQFF. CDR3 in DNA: TGTGCCAGCAGCTTGCCCAAGGTGGGAGCGGTTGAGCAGTTCTTC.